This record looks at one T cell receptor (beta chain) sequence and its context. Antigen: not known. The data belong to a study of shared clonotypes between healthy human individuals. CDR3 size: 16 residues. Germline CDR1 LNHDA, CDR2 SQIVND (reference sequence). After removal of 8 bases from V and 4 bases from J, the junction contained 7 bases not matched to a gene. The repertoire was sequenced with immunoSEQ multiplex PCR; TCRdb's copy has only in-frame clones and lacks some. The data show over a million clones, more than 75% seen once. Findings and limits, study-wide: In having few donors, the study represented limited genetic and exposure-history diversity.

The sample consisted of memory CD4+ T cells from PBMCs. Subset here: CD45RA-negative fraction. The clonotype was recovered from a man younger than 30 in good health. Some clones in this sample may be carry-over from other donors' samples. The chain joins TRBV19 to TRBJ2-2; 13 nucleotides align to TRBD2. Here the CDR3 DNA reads TGTGCCAGTCCCCCGGGACTAGCGGGGTCCACCGGGGAGCTGTTTTTT. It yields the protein CASPPGLAGSTGELFF.